The entry below describes one T cell receptor (beta chain). Its antigen is unidentified. This entry comes from a study of siplizumab effects on memory and regulatory T cells. Points from the study as a whole: It seemed that naive T cells were more diverse than memory cells and were major contributors to the alloresponse. Only a minority of proliferating CD4+ or CD8+ clones had an assignable naive or memory phenotype, with roughly 80-96% lacking one.

Per sample, roughly 10^5 TCR templates underwent assay. Here immunoSEQ multiplex PCR was the method, and the copy in TCRdb shows in-frame clones only, minus some. This repertoire shows 95,000 to 130,000 clones, roughly 94% found once; its top ten account for 1.5% to 2%. This CDR3 contains 15 residues. In germline, CDR1 is KGHSH, CDR2 LQKENI. The J segment lost 6 bases and the V segment lost 4 bases, leaving 6 bases of the junction unmatched. The specimen sequenced was non-Treg CD4+ T cells sorted from blood. This chain joins TRBV18 and TRBJ1-6, with 7 bases matching TRBD1. The sequence was collected from a human donor in good health. The CDR3 loop reads CASSLEGQPNSPLHF. The CDR3 bases are TGTGCCAGCTCACTTGAGGGACAGCCTAATTCACCCCTCCACTTT. Full variable domain (missing parts from reference TRBV18 and TRBJ1-6): NAGVMQNPRHLVRRRGQEARLRCSPMKGHSHVYWYRQLPEEGLKFMVYLQKENIIDESGMPKERFSAEFPKEGPSILRIQQVVRGDSAAYFCASSLEGQPNSPLHFGNGTRLTVT.